This T cell receptor (beta chain) was recorded in a study of technical replicates of blood from a handful of donors. The assay was immunoSEQ multiplex PCR, and TCRdb's table has in-frame clones only and misses some. The sample has some 83,000 clones; roughly 93% are singletons. Germline lookup yields CDR1 SGDLS and CDR2 YYNGEE. There are 16 residues in the CDR3. V was pared by 0 bases and J by 4 bases, with 10 bases of the junction left unmatched. The sample comprised T cells isolated from PBMCs. The V and J genes are TRBV9 and TRBJ2-7, with 7 bases fitting TRBD2. This TCR derives from a human donor in good health. CDR3 sequence: CASSVGLASGSYEQYF. CDR3 sequence (DNA): TGTGCCAGCAGCGTAGGTTTAGCTAGCGGATCTTACGAGCAGTACTTC. The full variable domain, completed using reference TRBV9 and TRBJ2-7, is DSGVTQTPKHLITATGQRVTLRCSPRSGDLSVYWYQQSLDQGLQFLIQYYNGEERAKGNILERFSAQQFPDLHSELNLSSLELGDSALYFCASSVGLASGSYEQYFGPGTRLTVT.